These 15 T cell receptor beta chains came from one sample sequenced in a study of T cells in localized non-small cell lung cancer. The protocol was immunoSEQ multiplex PCR, while the TCRdb copy is restricted to in-frame clones and leaves out a portion. The table records roughly 53,000 clones, around 80% of them present only once. Sequenced material: peripheral blood mononuclear cells, taken before any cancer treatment. All receptors derive from a man aged 40 to 70 with stage III lung adenocarcinoma.

This clone was counted a single time. The genes are TRBV7-2 and TRBJ2-7; the D gene is possibly TRBD1 (5 bases). The length of the CDR3 is 13 residues. Germline lookup yields CDR1 SGHTA and CDR2 FQGNSA. V was clipped by 5 bases and J by 5 bases, with 13 bases between them. The CDR3 reads CASSTRQPHEQYF. CDR3 bases: TGTGCCAGCAGCACCCGACAGCCCCACGAGCAGTACTTC.

The chain carries TRBV6-7 and TRBJ2-1; D might be TRBD2 (6 bases). TRBV6-7 is given ORF status, its function remaining uncertain. Between the trimmed V and J ends, which lost 0 bases and 6 bases, there was a span of 12 bases. This CDR3 is built from 15 residues. The CDR3 loop reads CASSYSTRGCNEQFF. In nucleotides, the CDR3 is TGTGCCAGCAGTTACTCAACGCGGGGATGCAATGAGCAGTTCTTC.

The CDR3 DNA is TGCGCCAGCAGCTTAAACCCCCGGGACTCTCGAGAGACCCAGTACTTC. Protein: CASSLNPRDSRETQYF. The genes are TRBV5-1 and TRBJ2-5, with D possibly TRBD2 on 6 matching bases. Germline V gives CDR1 SGHRS, CDR2 YFSETQ. The germline V and J ends were trimmed by 2 bases and 4 bases, with 18 bases remaining between them. This CDR3 comprises 16 residues.

The chain employs TRBV19 and TRBJ1-2; D is ambiguous. This CDR3 region has 14 residues. Trimming took off 5 bases at V and 2 bases at J, with 12 bases between the two ends. Germline CDR1 LNHDA, CDR2 SQIVND (reference sequence). CDR3 sequence reads: CASSLIPENYGYTF. CDR3 in DNA: TGTGCCAGTAGTCTCATCCCAGAGAACTATGGCTACACCTTC.

The rearrangement links TRBV15 to TRBJ1-1, with D possibly being TRBD1 (5 bases). V was pared by 3 bases and J by 4 bases, with 12 bases between. This CDR3 has 14 amino acids. Germline CDR1 is LNHNV and CDR2 is YYDKDF (reference sequence). CDR3 bases: TGTGCCACCAGCAGCTTCGGAGGGGTCACTGAAGCTTTCTTT. This codes for CATSSFGGVTEAFF.

This chain joins TRBV7-3 and TRBJ2-3; D is perhaps TRBD2 (5 bases). Germline V gene lookup returns CDR1 SGHTA and CDR2 FQGTGA. This CDR3 contains 15 residues. The germline V and J ends were trimmed by 5 bases and 1 base, with 13 bases remaining between them. The CDR3 is CASSEGQAGTDTQYF. CDR3 DNA: TGTGCCAGCAGCGAGGGCCAGGCTGGCACAGATACGCAGTATTTT.

The rearrangement uses TRBV29-1 and TRBJ2-1; no firm D call. Germline V gives CDR1 SQVTM, CDR2 ANQGSEA. The CDR3 contains 14 residues. Between the trimmed V and J ends, which lost 0 bases and 0 bases, there was a span of 6 bases. This CDR3 is CSVEDRSSYNEQFF. The CDR3, as DNA: TGCAGCGTTGAAGACCGGAGCTCCTACAATGAGCAGTTCTTC.

V usage is TRBV14 and J usage is TRBJ2-7; D gene ambiguous. V dropped 0 bases and J dropped 2 bases, with 17 bases sitting between them. This CDR3 is 17 amino acids long. Germline CDR1 and CDR2: SGHDN and FVKESK. CDR3 residues: CASSQELYAKHPYEQYF. In DNA form, the CDR3 reads TGTGCCAGCAGCCAAGAATTGTACGCGAAACACCCCTACGAGCAGTACTTC.

V is TRBV5-1 and J is TRBJ1-4, with D unresolved. Trimming took off 2 bases at V and 1 base at J, with 12 bases between the two ends. CDR1 SGHRS and CDR2 YFSETQ come from the germline V gene. The CDR3 contains 16 residues. CDR3 protein: CASSLRPAQTNEKLFF. CDR3 in DNA: TGCGCCAGCAGCTTAAGGCCAGCCCAAACTAATGAAAAACTGTTTTTT.

This chain uses TRBV4-3 with TRBJ2-7; TRBD1 matches 11 bases. Losses at the gene ends were 1 base for V and 3 bases for J; bases not matched to a gene: 23. The CDR3 length is 22 residues. Germline V gene lookup returns CDR1 LGHNA and CDR2 YSLEER. The CDR3 region is CASSQVFRGSRSRGQGVYEQYF. CDR3 DNA: TGCGCCAGCAGCCAAGTTTTTCGGGGCTCTAGGTCGAGGGGACAGGGGGTCTACGAGCAGTACTTC.

J is TRBJ2-1 and V is TRBV7-6, with a weak D call TRBD2 (5 bases). V lost 0 bases and J lost 10, with 7 bases in between. Germline values: CDR1 SGHVS, CDR2 FNYEAQ. The length of the CDR3 is 12 residues. The CDR3 nucleotides read TGTGCCAGCAGCTTAGCGACGGGGGAGCAGTTCTTC. This codes for CASSLATGEQFF.

The table lists this clone with a few counts. V and J are TRBV11-3 and TRBJ1-1; weak D call: TRBD1 (5 bases). Trimming cost V 7 bases and J 1 base, with 13 bases left between them. Per the germline V gene, CDR1 is SGHNT and CDR2 is YENEEA. This CDR3 region has 14 residues. The CDR3 loop is CASKPGAGNTEAFF. The CDR3 coding sequence is TGTGCCAGCAAACCCGGGGCAGGGAACACTGAAGCTTTCTTT. The complete variable domain, with remaining parts taken from reference TRBV11-3 and TRBJ1-1, reads EAGVVQSPRYKIIEKKQPVAFWCNPISGHNTLYWYLQNLGQGPELLIRYENEEAVDDSQLPKDRFSAERLKGVDSTLKIQPAELGDSAVYLCASKPGAGNTEAFFGQGTRLTVV.

The chain has TRBV4-1 and TRBJ2-3, with D possibly being TRBD1 (6 bases). The CDR3 spans 17 residues. Trimming shortened V by 0 bases and J by 6 bases, and 19 bases separated the two germline ends. The germline gives CDR1 MGHRA, CDR2 YSYEKL. CDR3 region: CASSQDKGVSGEDTQYF. Here the CDR3 DNA reads TGCGCCAGCAGCCAAGATAAGGGGGTCTCTGGGGAGGATACGCAGTATTTT.

The gene calls are TRBV30 and TRBJ2-3, with 10 nucleotides matching TRBD2. The V segment lost 5 bases and the J segment 2 bases; nucleotides outside the gene matches: 7. Germline CDR1 and CDR2: GTSNPN and SVGIG (reference sequence). The length of the CDR3 is 15 residues. The chain's CDR3 is CAWQPTSGPTDTQYF. The CDR3 DNA reads as TGTGCCTGGCAACCGACTAGCGGGCCCACAGATACGCAGTATTTT.

This sequence joins TRBV18 and TRBJ2-5, with TRBD1 matching over 7 bases. V lost 1 base and J lost 4; bases outside the gene matches: 6. CDR3 size: 15 residues. Germline V lookup: CDR1 KGHSH, CDR2 LQKENI. In DNA, the CDR3 is TGTGCCAGCTCACCACAGGGGGCCGGCGGAGAGACCCAGTACTTC. Protein sequence: CASSPQGAGGETQYF.